This T cell receptor beta chain was sequenced during a study of blood T cell repertoires in COVID-19. On the study more broadly: Acute and convalescent COVID-19 specimens originated in the United States, Italy and Spain.

The CDR3 consists of 16 residues. J lost 6 bases, V lost 4 bases, and 10 bases had no gene match. Per germline, CDR1 SGDLS and CDR2 YYNGEE. Profiled with immunoSEQ multiplex PCR; TCRdb holds only in-frame clones, not every one. The sample records fewer than 30,000 clones, about 87% being singletons. The V call is TRBV9, the J call TRBJ1-6; TRBD1 agrees at 7 bases. The sample comprised peripheral blood. The source is a man in his sixties or seventies with active COVID-19. CDR3 nucleotides: TGTGCCAGCAGCCCCCTTACAGGGGCCCCTAATTCACCCCTCCACTTT. Amino acid sequence: CASSPLTGAPNSPLHF.